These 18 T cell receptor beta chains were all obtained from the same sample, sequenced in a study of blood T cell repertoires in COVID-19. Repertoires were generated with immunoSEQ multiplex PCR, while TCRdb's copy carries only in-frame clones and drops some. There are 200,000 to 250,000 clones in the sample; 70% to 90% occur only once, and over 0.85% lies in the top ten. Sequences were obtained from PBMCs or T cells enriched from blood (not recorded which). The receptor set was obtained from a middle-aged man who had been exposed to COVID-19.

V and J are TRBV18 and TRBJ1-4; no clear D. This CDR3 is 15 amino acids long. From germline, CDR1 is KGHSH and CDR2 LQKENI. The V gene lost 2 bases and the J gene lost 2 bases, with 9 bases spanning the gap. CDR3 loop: CASSPTVSTNEKLFF. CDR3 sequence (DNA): TGTGCCAGCTCACCAACAGTTTCTACTAATGAAAAACTGTTTTTT.

CDR3 residues: CACYEGGSEAFF. CDR3 sequence (DNA): TGTGCCTGCTACGAAGGGGGTTCGGAAGCTTTCTTT. The J gene is TRBJ1-1, the V gene TRBV28; D possibly corresponds to TRBD1 (6 bases). The length of the CDR3 is 12 residues. CDR1 and CDR2 (germline): MDHEN, SYDVKM. Trimming left V 11 bases short and J 8 bases short, with 18 bases between.

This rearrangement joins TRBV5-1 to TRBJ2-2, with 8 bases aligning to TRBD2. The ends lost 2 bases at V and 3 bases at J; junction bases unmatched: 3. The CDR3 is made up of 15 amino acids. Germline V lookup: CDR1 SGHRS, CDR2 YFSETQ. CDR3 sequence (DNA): TGCGCCAGCAGCTTAGAGACTAGCGACACCGGGGAGCTGTTTTTT. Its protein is CASSLETSDTGELFF.

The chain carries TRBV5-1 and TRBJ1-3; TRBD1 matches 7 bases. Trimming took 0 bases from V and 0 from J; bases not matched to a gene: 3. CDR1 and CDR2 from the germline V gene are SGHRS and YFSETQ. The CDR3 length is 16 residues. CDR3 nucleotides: TGCGCCAGCAGCTTGGGCCCAGGGGGCTCTGGAAACACCATATATTTT. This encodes CASSLGPGGSGNTIYF.

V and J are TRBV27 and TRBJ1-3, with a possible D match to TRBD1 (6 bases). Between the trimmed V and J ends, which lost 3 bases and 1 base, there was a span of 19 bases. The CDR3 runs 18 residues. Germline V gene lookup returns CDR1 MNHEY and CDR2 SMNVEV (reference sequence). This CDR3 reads CASSFSPRGSNSGNTIYF. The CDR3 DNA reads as TGTGCCAGCAGTTTCTCCCCTAGGGGGTCCAATTCTGGAAACACCATATATTTT.

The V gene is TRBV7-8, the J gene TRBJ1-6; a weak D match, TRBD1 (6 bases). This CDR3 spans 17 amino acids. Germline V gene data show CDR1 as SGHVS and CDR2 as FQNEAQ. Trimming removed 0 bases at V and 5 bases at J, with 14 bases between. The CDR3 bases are TGTGCCAGCAGCTTAGCGGCTAGGGGGATAAATAATTCACCCCTCCACTTT. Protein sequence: CASSLAARGINNSPLHF.

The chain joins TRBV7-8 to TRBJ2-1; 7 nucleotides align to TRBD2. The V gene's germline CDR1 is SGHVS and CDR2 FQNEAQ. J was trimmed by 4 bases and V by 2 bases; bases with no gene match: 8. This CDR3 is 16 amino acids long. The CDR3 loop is CASSLFRGRLYNEQFF. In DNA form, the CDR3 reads TGTGCCAGCAGCTTATTTCGCGGGAGACTTTACAATGAGCAGTTCTTC.

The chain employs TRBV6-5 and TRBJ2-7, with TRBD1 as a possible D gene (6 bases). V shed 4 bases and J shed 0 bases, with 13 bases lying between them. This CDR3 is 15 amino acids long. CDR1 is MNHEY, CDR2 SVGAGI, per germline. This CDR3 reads CASSSTGSSSYEQYV. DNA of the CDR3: TGTGCCAGCAGTTCAACAGGGTCGAGCTCCTACGAGCAGTACGTC.

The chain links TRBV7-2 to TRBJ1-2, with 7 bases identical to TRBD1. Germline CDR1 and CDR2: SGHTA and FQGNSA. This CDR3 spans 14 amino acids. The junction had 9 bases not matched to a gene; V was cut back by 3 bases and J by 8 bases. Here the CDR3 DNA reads TGTGCCAGCAGCTTCCTGACAGGGTCAGAAGGCTACACCTTC. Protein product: CASSFLTGSEGYTF.

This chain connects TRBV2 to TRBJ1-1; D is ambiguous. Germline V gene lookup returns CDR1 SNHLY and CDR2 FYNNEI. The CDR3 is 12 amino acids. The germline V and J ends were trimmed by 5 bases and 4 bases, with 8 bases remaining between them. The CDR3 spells CASSKGPTEAFF. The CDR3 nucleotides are TGTGCCAGCAGTAAAGGGCCCACTGAAGCTTTCTTT.

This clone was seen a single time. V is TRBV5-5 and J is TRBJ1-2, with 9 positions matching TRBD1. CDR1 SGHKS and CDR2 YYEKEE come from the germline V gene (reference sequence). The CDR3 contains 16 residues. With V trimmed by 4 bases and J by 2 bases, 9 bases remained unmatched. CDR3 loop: CASSLWLGQGNYGYTF. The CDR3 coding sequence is TGTGCCAGCAGCCTTTGGTTGGGACAGGGAAACTATGGCTACACCTTC. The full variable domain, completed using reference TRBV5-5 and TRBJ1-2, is DAGVTQSPTHLIKTRGQQVTLRCSPISGHKSVSWYQQVLGQGPQFIFQYYEKEERGRGNFPDRFSARQFPNYSSELNVNALLLGDSALYLCASSLWLGQGNYGYTFGSGTRLTVV.

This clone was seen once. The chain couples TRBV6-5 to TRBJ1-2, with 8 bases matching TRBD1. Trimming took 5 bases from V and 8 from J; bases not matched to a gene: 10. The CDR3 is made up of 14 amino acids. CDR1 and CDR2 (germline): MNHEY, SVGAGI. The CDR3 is CASSPRTGWAGYTF. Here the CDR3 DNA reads TGTGCCAGCAGTCCTAGGACAGGGTGGGCAGGCTACACCTTC.

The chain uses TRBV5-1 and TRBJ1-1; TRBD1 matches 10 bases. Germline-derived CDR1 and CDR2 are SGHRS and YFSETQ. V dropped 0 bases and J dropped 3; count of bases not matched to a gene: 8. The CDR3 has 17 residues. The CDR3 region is CASSLGTGGGGHTEAFF. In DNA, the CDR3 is TGCGCCAGCAGCTTGGGGACAGGGGGTGGAGGTCACACTGAAGCTTTCTTT.

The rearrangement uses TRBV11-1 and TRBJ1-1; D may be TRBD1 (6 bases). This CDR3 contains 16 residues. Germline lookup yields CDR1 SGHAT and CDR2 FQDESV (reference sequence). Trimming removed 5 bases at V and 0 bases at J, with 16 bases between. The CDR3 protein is CASSPPIDRMNTEAFF. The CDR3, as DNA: TGTGCCAGCAGCCCACCGATCGACAGGATGAACACTGAAGCTTTCTTT.

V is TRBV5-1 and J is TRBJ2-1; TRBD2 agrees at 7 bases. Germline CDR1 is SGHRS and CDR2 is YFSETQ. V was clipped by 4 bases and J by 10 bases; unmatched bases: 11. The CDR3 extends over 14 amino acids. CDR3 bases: TGCGCCAGCAGCCCTATTAGGACTAGTGGGGAGCAGTTCTTC. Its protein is CASSPIRTSGEQFF.

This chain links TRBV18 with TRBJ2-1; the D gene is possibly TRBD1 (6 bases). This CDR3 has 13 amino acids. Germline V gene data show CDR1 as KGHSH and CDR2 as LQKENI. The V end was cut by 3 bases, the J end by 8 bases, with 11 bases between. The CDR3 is CASSPPGGDEQFF. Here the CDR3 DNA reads TGTGCCAGCTCACCTCCTGGGGGCGATGAGCAGTTCTTC. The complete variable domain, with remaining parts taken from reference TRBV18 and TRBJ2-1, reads NAGVMQNPRHLVRRRGQEARLRCSPMKGHSHVYWYRQLPEEGLKFMVYLQKENIIDESGMPKERFSAEFPKEGPSILRIQQVVRGDSAAYFCASSPPGGDEQFFGPGTRLTVL.

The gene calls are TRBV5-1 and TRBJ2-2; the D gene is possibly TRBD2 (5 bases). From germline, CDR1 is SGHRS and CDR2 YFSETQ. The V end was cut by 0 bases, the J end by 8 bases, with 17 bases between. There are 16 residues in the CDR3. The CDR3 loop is CASSLALGGGSGELFF. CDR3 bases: TGCGCCAGCAGCTTGGCTCTTGGCGGTGGGAGTGGGGAGCTGTTTTTT.

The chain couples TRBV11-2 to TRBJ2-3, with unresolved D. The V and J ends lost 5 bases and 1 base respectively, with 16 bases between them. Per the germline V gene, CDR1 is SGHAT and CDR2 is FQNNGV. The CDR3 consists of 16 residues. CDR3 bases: TGTGCCAGCAGCCCTCAGGTTTGGATGGGCACAGATACGCAGTATTTT. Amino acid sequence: CASSPQVWMGTDTQYF.